One and the same sample provided the 13 T cell receptor beta chains below, sequenced in a study of radiotherapy plus CTLA-4 blockade in lung cancer. Generated by immunoSEQ multiplex PCR, the TCRdb table keeps only in-frame clones and is missing some. The repertoire holds tens of thousands of clones, with approximately 76% as singletons. The sample was peripheral blood, taken from a patient treated with radiotherapy plus ipilimumab. The source of these receptors is a human donor with non-small cell lung cancer whose response to radiotherapy plus ipilimumab could not be evaluated. Some clones in this sample may be carry-over from other donors' samples.

The chain has TRBV6-1 and TRBJ1-2, with D tentatively TRBD1 (5 bases). V was pared by 6 bases and J by 5 bases, with 19 bases between. The CDR3 contains 15 residues. Per germline, CDR1 MNHNS and CDR2 SASEGT. The CDR3 coding sequence is TGTGCCAGCAGGGGAGGCGTGGGAGGGGAATATGGCTACACCTTC. It is translated as CASRGGVGGEYGYTF.

The rearrangement joins TRBV7-6 to TRBJ2-7; unclear D gene. Trimming stripped 2 bases from V and 6 bases from J, with 14 bases between. CDR1 is SGHVS, CDR2 FNYEAQ, per germline. This CDR3 has 14 residues. The DNA for the CDR3 is TGTGCCAGCAGCTTAAGCACGCCGGAGTCCGAGCAGTACTTC. Translating it yields CASSLSTPESEQYF.

The chain combines TRBV2 with TRBJ2-1, with TRBD1 identical over 8 bases. The CDR3 totals 14 residues. Trimming removed 4 bases from V and 4 bases from J; junction bases left unmatched: 3. CDR1 is SNHLY and CDR2 is FYNNEI in the germline V gene. The CDR3 nucleotides read TGTGCCAGCAGTGGGGACAGGCCTTACAATGAGCAGTTCTTC. Its translation: CASSGDRPYNEQFF.

The gene calls are TRBV6-5 and TRBJ1-1; 8 nucleotides agree with TRBD1. The junction had 3 bases not matched to a gene; V was cut back by 0 bases and J by 0 bases. CDR1 and CDR2 (germline): MNHEY, SVGAGI. The CDR3 extends over 16 amino acids. The CDR3 is CASSYSRGQVNTEAFF. The CDR3 DNA sequence: TGTGCCAGCAGTTACTCCAGGGGACAGGTGAACACTGAAGCTTTCTTT.

V and J are TRBV7-2 and TRBJ1-5; unclear D gene. The CDR3 totals 18 residues. Germline CDR1 is SGHTA and CDR2 is FQGNSA. The V end was cut by 5 bases, the J end by 1 base, with 21 bases between. CDR3 sequence: CASSLTFSAGMSNQPQHF. The CDR3 DNA reads TGTGCCAGCAGCCTTACTTTTTCAGCGGGGATGAGCAATCAGCCCCAGCATTTT.

The chain recombines TRBV4-1 with TRBJ1-2; D perhaps matches TRBD1 (5 bases). The CDR3 covers 18 residues. Trimming took 1 base from V and 5 from J, leaving 23 bases between them. In germline, CDR1 is MGHRA, CDR2 YSYEKL. CDR3 coding DNA: TGCGCCAGCAGCCAAGGGGGGGAGGGCAACCCCCCGTTTTATGGCTACACCTTC. Its protein product is CASSQGGEGNPPFYGYTF.

The table lists this clone with many counts. V usage is TRBV16 and J usage is TRBJ1-2; 7 nucleotides line up with TRBD1. Germline V CDR1 and CDR2: KGHSY, FQNENV. After removal of 1 base from V and 3 bases from J, the junction contained 2 bases not matched to a gene. This CDR3 has 14 residues. The CDR3 sequence is CASSQWTGDYGYTF. CDR3 bases: TGTGCCAGCAGCCAATGGACAGGAGACTATGGCTACACCTTC.

This clone was seen once. This chain uses TRBV4-1 with TRBJ2-7; possibly TRBD1 for D (6 bases). CDR1 and CDR2 (germline): MGHRA, YSYEKL. The CDR3 is 13 residues long. The germline V and J ends were trimmed by 5 bases and 5 bases, with 13 bases remaining between them. CDR3 loop: CASSASQGDEQYF. CDR3 sequence (DNA): TGCGCCAGCAGCGCCTCACAGGGCGACGAGCAGTACTTC.

The DNA of the CDR3 is TGTGCCAGCAGCTTACAGGGGACAGATACGCAGTATTTT. Protein sequence: CASSLQGTDTQYF. J is TRBJ2-3 and V is TRBV11-3; D possibly corresponds to TRBD1 (6 bases). Germline lookup yields CDR1 SGHNT and CDR2 YENEEA. Trimming removed 2 bases at V and 3 bases at J, with 6 bases between. This CDR3 has 13 residues.

This chain connects TRBV7-2 to TRBJ2-5, with D possibly matching TRBD2 (5 bases). The CDR3 consists of 14 residues. Germline CDR1 is SGHTA and CDR2 is FQGNSA. Trimming took 4 bases from V and 5 from J, leaving 14 bases between them. The CDR3 sequence is CASSSYGPGETQYF. Written as DNA, the CDR3 is TGTGCCAGCAGCTCCTACGGGCCGGGGGAGACCCAGTACTTC.

This clone was counted a few times. The chain couples TRBV5-6 to TRBJ2-1; D possibly corresponds to TRBD1 (6 bases). This CDR3 has 16 residues. Germline V gene data show CDR1 as SGHDT and CDR2 as YYEEEE. V lost 0 bases and J lost 0, with 10 bases in between. The CDR3 loop reads CASSLGQGSSYNEQFF. The CDR3 DNA follows: TGTGCCAGCAGCTTGGGTCAGGGGAGCTCCTACAATGAGCAGTTCTTC. Supplemented by reference TRBV5-6 and TRBJ2-1, the full variable domain reads DAGVTQSPTHLIKTRGQQVTLRCSPKSGHDTVSWYQQALGQGPQFIFQYYEEEERQRGNFPDRFSGHQFPNYSSELNVNALLLGDSALYLCASSLGQGSSYNEQFFGPGTRLTVL.

The rearrangement links TRBV18 to TRBJ1-5, with a tentative D call TRBD1 (5 bases). Germline V gene sequence: CDR1 KGHSH, CDR2 LQKENI. There are 15 residues in the CDR3. V dropped 3 bases and J dropped 2 bases, with 11 bases sitting between them. Here the CDR3 reads CASSPGGPRNQPQHF. The CDR3 nucleotides are TGTGCCAGCTCACCGGGGGGACCCCGCAATCAGCCCCAGCATTTT.

A single count supports this clone. V and J are TRBV5-1 and TRBJ2-1, with 13 bases aligning to TRBD2. The V and J ends lost 4 bases and 4 bases, in that order; junction bases with no gene match: 11. The germline gives CDR1 SGHRS, CDR2 YFSETQ. The length of the CDR3 is 18 residues. The CDR3 protein is CASSPPTSGGFGYNEQFF. The DNA of the CDR3 is TGCGCCAGCAGCCCGCCGACTAGCGGGGGGTTTGGGTACAATGAGCAGTTCTTC.